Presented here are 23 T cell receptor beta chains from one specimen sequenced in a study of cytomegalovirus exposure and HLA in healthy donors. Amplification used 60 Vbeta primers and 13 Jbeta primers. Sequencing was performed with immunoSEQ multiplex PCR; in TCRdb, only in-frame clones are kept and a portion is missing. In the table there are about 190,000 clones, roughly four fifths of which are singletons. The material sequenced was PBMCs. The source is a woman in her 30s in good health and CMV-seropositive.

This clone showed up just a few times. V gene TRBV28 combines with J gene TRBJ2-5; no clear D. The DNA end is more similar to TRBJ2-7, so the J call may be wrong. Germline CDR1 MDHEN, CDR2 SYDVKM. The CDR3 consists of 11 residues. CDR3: CASSFGDEQYF. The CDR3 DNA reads TGTGCCAGCAGTTTTGGAGACGAGCAGTACTTC.

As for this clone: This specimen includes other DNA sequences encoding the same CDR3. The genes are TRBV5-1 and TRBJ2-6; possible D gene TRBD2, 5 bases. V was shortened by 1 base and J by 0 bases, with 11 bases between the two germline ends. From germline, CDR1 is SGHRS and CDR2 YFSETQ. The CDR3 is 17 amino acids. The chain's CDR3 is CASSLRGGDSGANVLTF. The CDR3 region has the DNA TGCGCCAGCAGCTTGCGAGGAGGAGACTCTGGGGCCAACGTCCTGACTTTC.

CDR3 sequence reads: CASSQGDYSDTQYF. In DNA form, the CDR3 reads TGTGCCAGCAGCCAGGGCGACTATTCAGATACGCAGTATTTT. The V and J genes are TRBV4-2 and TRBJ2-3; the D gene is possibly TRBD2 (5 bases). The CDR3 consists of 14 residues. The germline CDR1 and CDR2 sequences are LGHNA and YNFKEQ. With 3 bases removed from V and 4 bases from J, the gap between germline ends came to 11 bases.

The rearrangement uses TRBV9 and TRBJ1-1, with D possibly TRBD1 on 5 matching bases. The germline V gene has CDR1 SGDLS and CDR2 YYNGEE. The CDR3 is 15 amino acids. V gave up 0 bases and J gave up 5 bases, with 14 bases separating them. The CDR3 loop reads CASSVVGGSRTEAFF. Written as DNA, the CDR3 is TGTGCCAGCAGCGTAGTGGGGGGTTCCCGGACTGAAGCTTTCTTT.

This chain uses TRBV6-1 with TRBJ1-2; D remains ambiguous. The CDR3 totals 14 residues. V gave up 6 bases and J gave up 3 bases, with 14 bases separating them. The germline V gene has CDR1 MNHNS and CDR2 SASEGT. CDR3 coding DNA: TGTGCCAGCAGCCAGAGGGAATGGGACTATGGCTACACCTTC. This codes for CASSQREWDYGYTF.

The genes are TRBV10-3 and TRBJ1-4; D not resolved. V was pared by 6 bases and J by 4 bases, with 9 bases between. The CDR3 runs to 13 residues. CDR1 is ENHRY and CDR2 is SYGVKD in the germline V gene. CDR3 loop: CAIRDSGNEKLFF. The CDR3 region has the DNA TGTGCCATCAGGGATTCGGGTAATGAAAAACTGTTTTTT.

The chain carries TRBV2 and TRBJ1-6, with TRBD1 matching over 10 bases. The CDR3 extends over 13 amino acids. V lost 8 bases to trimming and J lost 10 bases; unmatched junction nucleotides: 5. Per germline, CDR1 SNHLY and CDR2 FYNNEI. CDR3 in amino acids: CASSGTGVSPLHF. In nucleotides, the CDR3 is TGTGCCAGCTCCGGGACAGGGGTCTCACCCCTCCACTTT.

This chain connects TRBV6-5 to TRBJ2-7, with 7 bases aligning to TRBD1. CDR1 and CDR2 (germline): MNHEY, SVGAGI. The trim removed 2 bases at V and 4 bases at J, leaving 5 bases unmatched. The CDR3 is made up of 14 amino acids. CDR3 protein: CASSYGTDLYEQYF. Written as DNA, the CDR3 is TGTGCCAGCAGTTACGGGACAGACCTTTACGAGCAGTACTTC.

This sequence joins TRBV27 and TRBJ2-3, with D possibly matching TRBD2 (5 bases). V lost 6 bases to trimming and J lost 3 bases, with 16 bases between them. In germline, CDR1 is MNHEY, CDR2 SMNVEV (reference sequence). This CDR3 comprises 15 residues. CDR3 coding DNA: TGTGCCAGCAGCCACCTTAGAGGGCCAACAGATACGCAGTATTTT. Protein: CASSHLRGPTDTQYF.

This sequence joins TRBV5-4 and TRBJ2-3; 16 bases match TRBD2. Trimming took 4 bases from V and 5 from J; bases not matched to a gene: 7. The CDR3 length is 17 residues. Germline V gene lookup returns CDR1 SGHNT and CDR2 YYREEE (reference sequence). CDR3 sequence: CASSAGLAGGQGDTQYF. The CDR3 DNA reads TGTGCCAGCAGCGCGGGACTAGCGGGAGGGCAGGGAGATACGCAGTATTTT.

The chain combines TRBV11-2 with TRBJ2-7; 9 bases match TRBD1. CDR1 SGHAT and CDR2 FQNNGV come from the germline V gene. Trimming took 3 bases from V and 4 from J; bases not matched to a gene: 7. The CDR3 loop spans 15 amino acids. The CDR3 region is CASSFFRDRVYEQYF. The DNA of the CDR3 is TGTGCCAGCAGCTTTTTTCGGGACAGGGTGTACGAGCAGTACTTC.

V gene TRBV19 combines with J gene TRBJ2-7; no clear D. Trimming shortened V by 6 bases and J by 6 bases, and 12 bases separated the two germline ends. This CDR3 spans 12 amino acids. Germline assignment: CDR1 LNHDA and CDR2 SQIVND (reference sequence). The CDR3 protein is CASSPHKSEQYF. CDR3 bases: TGTGCCAGTAGCCCCCACAAAAGCGAGCAGTACTTC.

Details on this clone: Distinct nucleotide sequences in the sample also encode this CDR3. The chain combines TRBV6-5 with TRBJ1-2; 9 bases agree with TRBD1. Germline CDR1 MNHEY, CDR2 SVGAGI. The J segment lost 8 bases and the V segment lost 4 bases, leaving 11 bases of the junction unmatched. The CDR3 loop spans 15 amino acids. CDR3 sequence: CASSSPGQGFYGYTF. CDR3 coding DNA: TGTGCCAGCAGTTCGCCGGGACAGGGATTTTACGGCTACACCTTC.

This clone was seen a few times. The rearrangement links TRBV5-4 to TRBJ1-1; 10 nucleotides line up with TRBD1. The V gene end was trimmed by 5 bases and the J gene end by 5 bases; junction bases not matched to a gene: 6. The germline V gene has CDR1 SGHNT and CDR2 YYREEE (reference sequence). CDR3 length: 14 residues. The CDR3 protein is CASSGGQGRTEAFF. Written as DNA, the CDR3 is TGTGCCAGCAGTGGGGGACAGGGGAGAACTGAAGCTTTCTTT.

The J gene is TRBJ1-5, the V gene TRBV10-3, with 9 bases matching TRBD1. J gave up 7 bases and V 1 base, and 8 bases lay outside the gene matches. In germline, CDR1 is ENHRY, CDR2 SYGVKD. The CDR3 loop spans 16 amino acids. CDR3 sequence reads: CAISELSQGAGQPQHF. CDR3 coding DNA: TGTGCCATCAGTGAGTTGTCACAGGGGGCAGGGCAGCCCCAGCATTTT.

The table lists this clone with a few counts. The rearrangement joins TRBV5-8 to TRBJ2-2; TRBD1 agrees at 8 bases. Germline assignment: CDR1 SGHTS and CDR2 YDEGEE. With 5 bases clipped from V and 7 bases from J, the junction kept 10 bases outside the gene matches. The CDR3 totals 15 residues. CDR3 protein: CASSQHDRGIGELFF. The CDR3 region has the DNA TGTGCCAGCAGTCAACACGACAGGGGTATCGGGGAGCTGTTTTTT. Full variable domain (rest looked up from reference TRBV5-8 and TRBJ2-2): EAGVTQSPTHLIKTRGQQATLRCSPISGHTSVYWYQQALGLGLQFLLWYDEGEERNRGNFPPRFSGRQFPNYSSELNVNALELEDSALYLCASSQHDRGIGELFFGEGSRLTVL.

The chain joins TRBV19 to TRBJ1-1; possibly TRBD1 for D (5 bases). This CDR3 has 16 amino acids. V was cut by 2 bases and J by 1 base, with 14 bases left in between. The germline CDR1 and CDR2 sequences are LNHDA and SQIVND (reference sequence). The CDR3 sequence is CASSIFLEGSNTEAFF. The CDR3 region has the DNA TGTGCCAGTAGTATATTCCTGGAGGGGTCGAACACTGAAGCTTTCTTT.

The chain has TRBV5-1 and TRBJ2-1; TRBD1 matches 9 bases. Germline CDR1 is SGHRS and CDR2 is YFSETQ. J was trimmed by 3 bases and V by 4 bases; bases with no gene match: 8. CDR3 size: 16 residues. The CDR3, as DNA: TGCGCCAGCAGCCCCGGTCGGACAGGGGTCTACAATGAGCAGTTCTTC. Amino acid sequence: CASSPGRTGVYNEQFF.

The CDR3 DNA sequence: TGTGCCAGCACGGGACAGGGGGTCTACGAGCAGTACTTC. Translating it yields CASTGQGVYEQYF. The chain couples TRBV27 to TRBJ2-7, with 11 bases lining up with TRBD1. V shed 7 bases, J shed 3 bases, and the junction held 2 bases outside the gene matches. CDR3 size: 13 residues. Germline V gives CDR1 MNHEY, CDR2 SMNVEV (reference sequence).

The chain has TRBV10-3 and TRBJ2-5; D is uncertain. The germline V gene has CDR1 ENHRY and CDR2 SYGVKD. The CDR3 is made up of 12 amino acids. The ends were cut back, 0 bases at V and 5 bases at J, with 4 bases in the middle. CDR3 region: CAISESGETQYF. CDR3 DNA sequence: TGTGCCATCAGTGAGTCCGGGGAGACCCAGTACTTC.

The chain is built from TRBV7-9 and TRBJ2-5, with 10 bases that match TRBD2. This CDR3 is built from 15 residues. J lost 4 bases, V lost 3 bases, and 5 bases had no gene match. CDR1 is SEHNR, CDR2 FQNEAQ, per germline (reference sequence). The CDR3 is CASSFSSGRLETQYF. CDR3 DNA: TGTGCCAGCAGCTTCTCTAGCGGGAGATTAGAGACCCAGTACTTC. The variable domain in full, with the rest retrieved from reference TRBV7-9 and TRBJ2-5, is DTGVSQNPRHKITKRGQNVTFRCDPISEHNRLYWYRQTLGQGPEFLTYFQNEAQLEKSRLLSDRFSAERPKGSFSTLEIQRTEQGDSAMYLCASSFSSGRLETQYFGPGTRLLVL.

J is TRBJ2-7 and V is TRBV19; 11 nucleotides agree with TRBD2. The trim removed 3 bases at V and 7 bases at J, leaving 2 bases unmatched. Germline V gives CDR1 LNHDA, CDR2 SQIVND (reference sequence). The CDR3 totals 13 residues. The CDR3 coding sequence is TGTGCCAGTAGTATGAGACTAGCGGGAGAGCAGTACTTC. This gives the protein CASSMRLAGEQYF.

The CDR3 is CASSVRDRVLYEQYF. The CDR3 nucleotides read TGTGCCAGCAGTGTCCGGGACAGGGTGCTTTACGAGCAGTACTTC. The V gene is TRBV27, the J gene TRBJ2-7; 9 bases map to TRBD1. CDR3 size: 15 residues. CDR1 and CDR2 (germline): MNHEY, SMNVEV (reference sequence). The V gene end was trimmed by 5 bases and the J gene end by 4 bases; junction bases not matched to a gene: 9.